This is a list of T cell receptor beta chains from one sample in a study of T cells in narcolepsy. Sequenced by immunoSEQ multiplex PCR; TCRdb stores in-frame clones only, minus some. The sample has some 30,000 clones; roughly 78% are singletons. Sequences were obtained from CD45RA- memory CD4+ T cells from PBMCs. Receptors originate from a human donor with narcolepsy. Each CDR3 is given with its conserved first and last residue. A D gene is named only where the DNA matches it firmly. Expanded clones get a size class; other rows say once, few or many, or leave the size out.

15,.,.,TRBJ1-2,TRBV5-4,CASSLGTSSNYGYTF,TGTGCCAGCAGCTTGGGGACGTCCTCTAACTATGGCTACACCTTC
14,once,.,TRBJ2-2,TRBV5-1,CASAGLLATGELFF,TGCGCCAGCGCCGGCCTCCTAGCGACCGGGGAGCTGTTTTTT
16,.,TRBD1,TRBJ1-1,TRBV19,CASSRQGVLADTEAFF,TGTGCCAGTAGTAGACAGGGAGTTTTGGCGGACACTGAAGCTTTCTTT
16,once,.,TRBJ2-5,TRBV2,CASSEEAGRLQETQYF,TGTGCCAGCAGTGAGGAAGCCGGACGGCTCCAAGAGACCCAGTACTTC
15,.,TRBD1,TRBJ1-4,TRBV4-1,CASSHPGTGGQKLFF,TGCGCCAGCAGCCATCCCGGGACAGGGGGCCAAAAACTGTTTTTT
17,.,TRBD1,TRBJ1-2,TRBV10-3,CAISEEVRGRGDYGYTF,TGTGCCATCAGTGAGGAGGTCAGGGGGCGAGGGGACTATGGCTACACCTTC
17,.,TRBD1,TRBJ2-7,TRBV5-5,CASSLSRPGTAFYEQYF,TGTGCCAGCAGCTTATCCCGCCCCGGGACAGCCTTCTACGAGCAGTACTTC
16,.,TRBD2,TRBJ2-3,TRBV9,CASSLRTSGGDGTQYF,TGTGCCAGCAGCCTCCGGACTAGCGGGGGGGATGGTACGCAGTATTTT
14,.,.,TRBJ1-1,TRBV19,CASRTPGTGTEAFF,TGTGCCAGTAGGACACCCGGGACGGGGACTGAAGCTTTCTTT
17,.,.,TRBJ1-1,TRBV5-1,CASSLSRRGSKNTEAFF,TGCGCCAGCAGCTTGTCCCGACGGGGCAGTAAGAACACTGAAGCTTTCTTT
15,.,TRBD1,TRBJ2-7,TRBV5-6,CASSGRTGKGYEQYF,TGTGCCAGCAGCGGAAGGACAGGGAAAGGCTACGAGCAGTACTTC
15,few,TRBD2,TRBJ2-7,TRBV30,CAWSLRGSGLYEQYF,TGTGCCTGGAGTTTGCGGGGGTCTGGGTTATACGAGCAGTACTTC
15,.,.,TRBJ2-3,TRBV7-2,CASRDGLRSTDTQYF,TGTGCCAGCAGGGACGGACTGAGAAGCACAGATACGCAGTATTTT
16,.,.,TRBJ1-3,TRBV6-1,CASSEAGGFRRNTIYF,TGTGCCAGCAGTGAAGCGGGGGGTTTCCGAAGAAACACCATATATTTT
15,.,TRBD2,TRBJ2-1,TRBV5-1,CASSLGLAAPFEQFF,TGCGCCAGCAGCTTGGGACTAGCTGCCCCTTTTGAGCAGTTCTTC
15,.,.,TRBJ2-3,TRBV10-1,CASSQDSLGIDTQYF,TGCGCCAGCAGTCAGGACAGCCTGGGGATAGATACGCAGTATTTT
14,.,TRBD1,TRBJ1-5,TRBV7-8,CASSVDRVDQPQHF,TGTGCCAGCAGCGTAGACAGGGTCGATCAGCCCCAGCATTTT
15,.,TRBD1,TRBJ1-6,TRBV18,CASSTGQLYNSPLHF,TGTGCCAGCTCAACGGGACAGCTCTATAATTCACCCCTCCACTTT
14,.,.,TRBJ2-3,TRBV5-4,CASSGGSRTDTQYF,TGTGCCAGCAGCGGGGGTTCACGCACAGATACGCAGTATTTT
14,.,TRBD1,TRBJ1-1,TRBV11-2,CASRRGQGGTEAFF,TGTGCCAGCAGGAGAGGCCAGGGGGGCACTGAAGCTTTCTTT
14,.,.,TRBJ1-2,TRBV29-1,CSVEVTGRYYGYTF,TGCAGCGTTGAAGTAACAGGGCGCTACTATGGCTACACCTTC
14,.,.,TRBJ2-1,TRBV9,CASSVGVNHNEQFF,TGTGCCAGCAGCGTAGGGGTTAACCACAATGAGCAGTTCTTC
15,.,.,TRBJ1-3,TRBV27,CASSSSGRTGNTIYF,TGTGCCAGCAGTTCGTCCGGCAGGACTGGAAACACCATATATTTT
15,.,.,TRBJ1-2,TRBV6-1,CASSEGRGKDYGYTF,TGTGCCAGCAGTGAAGGCAGGGGCAAGGACTATGGCTACACCTTC
13,.,.,TRBJ2-7,TRBV12-2,CASRSLGGYEQYF,TGTGCAAGTCGTTCCCTGGGAGGCTACGAGCAGTACTTC
14,.,TRBD2,TRBJ2-3,TRBV6-6,CASRPLAATDTQYF,TGTGCCAGCAGACCACTAGCGGCAACAGATACGCAGTATTTT
18,.,TRBD1,TRBJ2-2,TRBV2,CASSVAPGQGANTGELFF,TGTGCCAGCAGCGTCGCCCCGGGACAGGGGGCAAACACCGGGGAGCTGTTTTTT
14,.,.,TRBJ2-7,TRBV2,CASSRERGAYEQYF,TGTGCCAGCAGCCGCGAGCGAGGGGCCTACGAGCAGTACTTC
12,.,.,TRBJ2-7,TRBV29-1,CSVRTGPYEQYF,TGCAGCGTACGGACTGGCCCCTACGAGCAGTACTTC
16,.,.,TRBJ2-7,TRBV2,CASSFPKDQISYEQYF,TGTGCCAGCAGTTTTCCAAAGGACCAAATCTCCTACGAGCAGTACTTC
15,.,.,TRBJ1-1,TRBV5-1,CASSLGTTLNTEAFF,TGCGCCAGCAGCTTGGGGACCACGTTGAACACTGAAGCTTTCTTT
14,.,.,TRBJ2-2,TRBV18,CASSSVQGPGELFF,TGTGCCAGCTCTTCCGTCCAAGGACCCGGGGAGCTGTTTTTT